Listed below are T cell receptor beta chains from one sample, sequenced in a study of blood T cell repertoires in COVID-19. Sequencing used immunoSEQ multiplex PCR; TCRdb keeps in-frame clones, though not all of them. The repertoire holds 150,000 to 200,000 clones, 88% seen once, with roughly 9% in the top ten. The sequenced sample was PBMCs or T cells enriched from blood (not recorded which). Receptors were obtained from a woman under 30 who had recovered from COVID-19. Both conserved end residues are part of each CDR3. D genes are given only for firm matches. Expanded clones are given a class, and other clones once, few, many or no size at all.

V gene: TRBV27; clone size: .; D gene: .; J gene: TRBJ1-5; CDR3 protein: CASSLGPHQPQHF; CDR3 DNA: TGTGCCAGCAGTCTGGGCCCCCATCAGCCCCAGCATTTT
V gene: TRBV12-3/TRBV12-4; clone size: .; D gene: .; J gene: TRBJ1-1; CDR3 protein: CASSFPMNTEAFF; CDR3 DNA: TGTGCCAGCAGTTTCCCCATGAACACTGAAGCTTTCTTT
V gene: TRBV20-1; clone size: .; D gene: .; J gene: TRBJ2-1; CDR3 protein: CSASFEGPWLDSSPSSYNEQFF; CDR3 DNA: TGCAGTGCTAGTTTTGAGGGCCCTTGGCTTGACTCGAGTCCGAGCTCCTACAATGAGCAGTTCTTC
V gene: TRBV7-9; clone size: .; D gene: .; J gene: TRBJ1-1; CDR3 protein: CASSLNTEAFF; CDR3 DNA: TGTGCCAGCAGCCTAAACACTGAAGCTTTCTTT
V gene: TRBV7-3; clone size: .; D gene: TRBD1; J gene: TRBJ1-2; CDR3 protein: CASSVQGALGYTF; CDR3 DNA: TGTGCCAGCAGCGTCCAGGGGGCGCTTGGCTACACCTTC
V gene: TRBV19; clone size: .; D gene: TRBD1; J gene: TRBJ1-1; CDR3 protein: CASSIRGPATEAFF; CDR3 DNA: TGTGCCAGTAGCATCAGGGGGCCGGCGACTGAAGCTTTCTTT
V gene: TRBV27; clone size: once; D gene: .; J gene: TRBJ1-2; CDR3 protein: CASSLSVWAGGYTF; CDR3 DNA: TGTGCCAGCAGTTTATCGGTATGGGCTGGGGGCTACACCTTC
V gene: TRBV28; clone size: .; D gene: TRBD1; J gene: TRBJ1-5; CDR3 protein: CASTGGVLQPQHF; CDR3 DNA: TGTGCCAGCACAGGGGGTGTATTGCAGCCCCAGCATTTT
V gene: TRBV25-1; clone size: .; D gene: TRBD2; J gene: TRBJ2-3; CDR3 protein: CASSDGTSGRVTDTQYF; CDR3 DNA: TGTGCCAGCAGTGACGGGACTAGCGGGAGAGTAACAGATACGCAGTATTTT
V gene: TRBV11-2; clone size: .; D gene: TRBD2; J gene: TRBJ2-1; CDR3 protein: CASSLPGGDHYNEQFF; CDR3 DNA: TGTGCCAGCAGCCTCCCCGGGGGGGATCACTACAATGAGCAGTTCTTC
V gene: TRBV6-2/TRBV6-3; clone size: .; D gene: .; J gene: TRBJ2-1; CDR3 protein: CASGRGSYNEQFF; CDR3 DNA: TGTGCCAGCGGCCGCGGTTCCTACAATGAGCAGTTCTTC
V gene: TRBV7-2; clone size: .; D gene: TRBD1; J gene: TRBJ2-7; CDR3 protein: CASSPQGLTGSPYEQYF; CDR3 DNA: TGTGCCAGCAGCCCCCAAGGTCTGACAGGGTCACCCTACGAGCAGTACTTC
V gene: TRBV5-1; clone size: .; D gene: TRBD2; J gene: TRBJ2-1; CDR3 protein: CASSLSALAGEYNEQFF; CDR3 DNA: TGCGCCAGCAGCTTGTCAGCTCTAGCGGGGGAATACAATGAGCAGTTCTTC
V gene: TRBV6-5; clone size: .; D gene: TRBD1; J gene: TRBJ2-7; CDR3 protein: CASKTGSYEQYF; CDR3 DNA: TGTGCCAGCAAGACAGGGAGCTACGAGCAGTACTTC
V gene: TRBV14; clone size: .; D gene: .; J gene: TRBJ2-5; CDR3 protein: CASSQLQATQETQYF; CDR3 DNA: TGTGCCAGCAGCCAACTACAGGCGACCCAAGAGACCCAGTACTTC
V gene: TRBV28; clone size: once; D gene: .; J gene: TRBJ2-2; CDR3 protein: CASSLAERDTGELFF; CDR3 DNA: TGTGCCAGCAGTTTGGCCGAGCGGGACACCGGGGAGCTGTTTTTT
V gene: TRBV7-2; clone size: .; D gene: TRBD1; J gene: TRBJ1-1; CDR3 protein: CASSLVTGGGTEAFF; CDR3 DNA: TGTGCCAGCAGCTTAGTGACAGGGGGCGGCACTGAAGCTTTCTTT
V gene: TRBV6-6; clone size: .; D gene: TRBD2; J gene: TRBJ2-3; CDR3 protein: CASRDSGGYTDTQYF; CDR3 DNA: TGTGCCAGCAGGGATAGCGGGGGATATACAGATACGCAGTATTTT
V gene: TRBV30; clone size: .; D gene: .; J gene: TRBJ1-5; CDR3 protein: CAWSGRGGLNQPQHF; CDR3 DNA: TGTGCCTGGTCCGGGCGCGGAGGTCTCAATCAGCCCCAGCATTTT
V gene: TRBV4-2; clone size: once; D gene: .; J gene: TRBJ1-2; CDR3 protein: CASSQTRNYGYTF; CDR3 DNA: TGTGCCAGCAGCCAAACTCGTAACTATGGCTACACCTTC
V gene: TRBV7-9; clone size: .; D gene: .; J gene: TRBJ1-4; CDR3 protein: CASSPRGGAAEKLFF; CDR3 DNA: TGTGCCAGCAGCCCCCGGGGGGGGGCGGCAGAAAAACTGTTTTTT
V gene: TRBV18; clone size: .; D gene: .; J gene: TRBJ1-2; CDR3 protein: CASSPFLSSLYGYTF; CDR3 DNA: TGTGCCAGCTCACCCTTCCTATCATCACTCTATGGCTACACCTTC
V gene: TRBV4-3; clone size: .; D gene: TRBD2; J gene: TRBJ2-1; CDR3 protein: CASSQVRASGLYNEQFF; CDR3 DNA: TGCGCCAGCAGCCAAGTCAGGGCTAGCGGGTTGTACAATGAGCAGTTCTTC
V gene: TRBV6-5; clone size: .; D gene: TRBD1; J gene: TRBJ2-2; CDR3 protein: CASAPWTGSTGELFF; CDR3 DNA: TGTGCCAGTGCCCCGTGGACAGGTAGCACCGGGGAGCTGTTTTTT
V gene: TRBV28; clone size: few; D gene: .; J gene: TRBJ1-3; CDR3 protein: CASSLRGSSGNTIYF; CDR3 DNA: TGTGCCAGCAGTTTGAGGGGGAGCTCTGGAAACACCATATATTTT
V gene: TRBV16; clone size: many; D gene: TRBD2; J gene: TRBJ2-1; CDR3 protein: CASSQGLGNEQFF; CDR3 DNA: TGTGCCAGCAGCCAGGGACTAGGCAATGAGCAGTTCTTC
V gene: TRBV25-1; clone size: .; D gene: TRBD1; J gene: TRBJ1-6; CDR3 protein: CASSPAGTGNSPLHF; CDR3 DNA: TGTGCCAGCAGTCCCGCGGGGACAGGAAATTCACCCCTCCACTTT
V gene: TRBV4-3; clone size: many; D gene: TRBD2; J gene: TRBJ2-1; CDR3 protein: CASSQDGRGGNNEQFF; CDR3 DNA: TGCGCCAGCAGCCAAGATGGACGGGGGGGCAACAATGAGCAGTTCTTC
V gene: TRBV5-5; clone size: .; D gene: .; J gene: TRBJ2-7; CDR3 protein: CASSLDRVNEQYF; CDR3 DNA: TGTGCCAGCAGCTTGGACAGGGTGAACGAGCAGTACTTC
V gene: TRBV7-2; clone size: .; D gene: TRBD1; J gene: TRBJ1-2; CDR3 protein: CASSLFWDRGDGYTF; CDR3 DNA: TGTGCCAGCAGCTTATTCTGGGACAGGGGGGATGGCTACACCTTC
V gene: TRBV13; clone size: .; D gene: TRBD1; J gene: TRBJ2-5; CDR3 protein: CASSLDGQGEETQYF; CDR3 DNA: TGTGCCAGCAGCTTAGACGGACAGGGTGAAGAGACCCAGTACTTC
V gene: TRBV15; clone size: .; D gene: .; J gene: TRBJ2-1; CDR3 protein: CATSRGLDRVYNEQFF; CDR3 DNA: TGTGCCACCAGCAGGGGCCTTGACAGAGTATACAATGAGCAGTTCTTC
V gene: TRBV6-5; clone size: .; D gene: .; J gene: TRBJ2-7; CDR3 protein: CASSRTQGTYEQYF; CDR3 DNA: TGTGCCAGCAGTCGGACGCAGGGAACCTACGAGCAGTACTTC
V gene: TRBV7-8; clone size: .; D gene: .; J gene: TRBJ2-1; CDR3 protein: CASSPRDFQDEQFF; CDR3 DNA: TGTGCCAGCAGCCCCCGGGACTTCCAGGATGAGCAGTTCTTC
V gene: TRBV5-1; clone size: .; D gene: .; J gene: TRBJ2-5; CDR3 protein: CASSLEGSGPETQYF; CDR3 DNA: TGCGCCAGCAGCTTGGAGGGGTCAGGCCCAGAGACCCAGTACTTC
V gene: TRBV2; clone size: .; D gene: TRBD2; J gene: TRBJ2-3; CDR3 protein: CASSAFETSGGRGDTQYF; CDR3 DNA: TGTGCCAGCAGTGCTTTCGAAACTAGCGGGGGGAGGGGAGATACGCAGTATTTT
V gene: TRBV4-3; clone size: .; D gene: TRBD2; J gene: TRBJ2-3; CDR3 protein: CASSLGLAGESADTQYF; CDR3 DNA: TGCGCCAGCAGCTTGGGACTAGCGGGCGAGTCAGCAGATACGCAGTATTTT
V gene: TRBV10-3; clone size: .; D gene: TRBD2; J gene: TRBJ2-3; CDR3 protein: CAISEILPSGRARGTDTQYF; CDR3 DNA: TGTGCCATCAGTGAGATTCTTCCTAGCGGGAGGGCCCGGGGGACAGATACGCAGTATTTT
V gene: TRBV30; clone size: .; D gene: TRBD1; J gene: TRBJ1-2; CDR3 protein: CAWEQGYYGYTF; CDR3 DNA: TGTGCCTGGGAACAGGGGTACTATGGCTACACCTTC
V gene: TRBV29-1; clone size: .; D gene: .; J gene: TRBJ1-1; CDR3 protein: CSVRDWDTEAFF; CDR3 DNA: TGCAGCGTCCGGGATTGGGACACTGAAGCTTTCTTT
V gene: TRBV4-3; clone size: .; D gene: .; J gene: TRBJ2-3; CDR3 protein: CASSRASGGSTDTQYF; CDR3 DNA: TGCGCCAGCAGCCGAGCATCAGGGGGGAGCACAGATACGCAGTATTTT
V gene: TRBV25-1; clone size: .; D gene: .; J gene: TRBJ1-4; CDR3 protein: CASSAPRQSNEKLFF; CDR3 DNA: TGTGCCAGCAGCGCCCCCAGGCAGAGTAATGAAAAACTGTTTTTT
V gene: TRBV15; clone size: .; D gene: .; J gene: TRBJ2-7; CDR3 protein: CATSRDPTYEQYF; CDR3 DNA: TGTGCCACCAGCAGAGACCCCACCTACGAGCAGTACTTC
V gene: TRBV7-9; clone size: few; D gene: TRBD2; J gene: TRBJ2-7; CDR3 protein: CASSRGGSYEQYF; CDR3 DNA: TGTGCCAGCAGCCGGGGGGGTTCCTACGAGCAGTACTTC
V gene: TRBV28; clone size: .; D gene: .; J gene: TRBJ1-3; CDR3 protein: CASSPLLGVVGSGNTIYF; CDR3 DNA: TGTGCCAGCAGTCCCCTCCTAGGAGTCGTGGGCTCTGGAAACACCATATATTTT
V gene: TRBV19; clone size: few; D gene: TRBD2; J gene: TRBJ2-2; CDR3 protein: CASSMSSGSLPGELFF; CDR3 DNA: TGTGCCAGTAGTATGTCTAGCGGGAGCCTCCCCGGGGAGCTGTTTTTT
V gene: TRBV9; clone size: .; D gene: .; J gene: TRBJ1-2; CDR3 protein: CASSVGQNYGYTF; CDR3 DNA: TGTGCCAGCAGCGTAGGACAGAACTATGGCTACACCTTC
V gene: TRBV10-2; clone size: .; D gene: .; J gene: TRBJ2-2; CDR3 protein: CASVRVANTGELFF; CDR3 DNA: TGCGCCAGCGTGAGGGTCGCGAACACCGGGGAGCTGTTTTTT
V gene: TRBV18; clone size: .; D gene: .; J gene: TRBJ2-6; CDR3 protein: CASSGLRSGANVLTF; CDR3 DNA: TGTGCCAGCTCAGGTCTGAGGTCTGGGGCCAACGTCCTGACTTTC
V gene: TRBV5-1; clone size: .; D gene: TRBD1; J gene: TRBJ1-2; CDR3 protein: CASSLGQGRKLYGYTF; CDR3 DNA: TGCGCCAGCAGCTTGGGACAGGGTCGTAAACTATATGGCTACACCTTC
V gene: TRBV6-5; clone size: .; D gene: .; J gene: TRBJ1-5; CDR3 protein: CASSPGRWANQPQHF; CDR3 DNA: TGTGCCAGCAGTCCCGGAAGGTGGGCCAATCAGCCCCAGCATTTT
V gene: TRBV6-5; clone size: .; D gene: TRBD2; J gene: TRBJ2-3; CDR3 protein: CASSYGTSGIVDTQYF; CDR3 DNA: TGTGCCAGCAGTTATGGAACTAGCGGGATTGTAGATACGCAGTATTTT
V gene: TRBV6-5; clone size: once; D gene: .; J gene: TRBJ1-1; CDR3 protein: CASSYGKNTEAFF; CDR3 DNA: TGTGCCAGCAGTTACGGCAAGAACACTGAAGCTTTCTTT
V gene: TRBV19; clone size: few; D gene: .; J gene: TRBJ1-4; CDR3 protein: CASLPWGGTNEKLFF; CDR3 DNA: TGTGCCAGCCTCCCGTGGGGCGGAACTAATGAAAAACTGTTTTTT
V gene: TRBV9; clone size: few; D gene: TRBD1; J gene: TRBJ1-4; CDR3 protein: CASSVAGGGNEKLFF; CDR3 DNA: TGTGCCAGCAGCGTAGCAGGGGGTGGGAATGAAAAACTGTTTTTT
V gene: TRBV5-1; clone size: .; D gene: TRBD2; J gene: TRBJ2-3; CDR3 protein: CASSPTSGGATDTQYF; CDR3 DNA: TGCGCCAGCAGCCCAACTAGCGGGGGGGCCACCGATACGCAGTATTTT
V gene: TRBV5-1; clone size: .; D gene: .; J gene: TRBJ2-7; CDR3 protein: CASSLVGGANYEQYF; CDR3 DNA: TGCGCCAGCAGCTTGGTAGGGGGGGCAAACTACGAGCAGTACTTC